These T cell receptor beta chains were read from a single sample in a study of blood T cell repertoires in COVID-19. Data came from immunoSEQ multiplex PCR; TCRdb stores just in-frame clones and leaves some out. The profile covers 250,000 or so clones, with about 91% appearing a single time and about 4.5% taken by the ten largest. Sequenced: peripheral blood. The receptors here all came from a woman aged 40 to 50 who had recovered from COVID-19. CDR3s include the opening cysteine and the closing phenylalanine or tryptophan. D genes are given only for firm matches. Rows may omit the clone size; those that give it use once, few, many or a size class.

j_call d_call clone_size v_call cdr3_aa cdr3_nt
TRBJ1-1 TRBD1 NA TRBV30 CAWSPPGQGLRSEAFF TGTGCCTGGAGCCCCCCGGGACAGGGGTTGAGGAGTGAAGCTTTCTTT
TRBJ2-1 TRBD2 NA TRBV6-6 CASSYSRILGGYEQFF TGTGCCAGCAGTTACTCGAGGATCCTGGGGGGGTATGAGCAGTTCTTC
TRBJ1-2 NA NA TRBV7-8 CASSLRGGRNYGYTF TGTGCCAGCAGCCTTAGGGGAGGCAGAAACTATGGCTACACCTTC
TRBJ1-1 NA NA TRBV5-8 CASSLRRGGEAFF TGTGCCAGCAGCTTGCGGAGGGGCGGTGAAGCTTTCTTT
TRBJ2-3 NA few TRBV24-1 CATSDTTGPGTDTQYF TGTGCCACCAGTGATACCACAGGGCCCGGCACAGATACGCAGTATTTT
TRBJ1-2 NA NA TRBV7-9 CASSLQVYGYTF TGTGCCAGCAGCTTACAGGTATATGGCTACACCTTC
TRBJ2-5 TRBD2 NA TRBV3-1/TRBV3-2 CASSQGSSGGGRTQYF TGTGCCAGCAGCCAAGGATCCAGCGGGGGGGGGCGGACCCAGTACTTC
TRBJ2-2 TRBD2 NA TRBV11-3 CASSPETGLAAMNTGELFF TGTGCCAGCAGCCCAGAAACTGGGCTAGCGGCAATGAACACCGGGGAGCTGTTTTTT
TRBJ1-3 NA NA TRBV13 CASSSPVVSGNTIYF TGTGCCAGCAGCTCTCCTGTAGTTTCTGGAAACACCATATATTTT
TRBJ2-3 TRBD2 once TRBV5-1 CASSMGLAGESTDTQYF TGCGCCAGCAGCATGGGACTAGCGGGGGAGAGCACAGATACGCAGTATTTT
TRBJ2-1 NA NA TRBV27 CASSLAGEQFF TGTGCCAGCAGTTTAGCGGGGGAGCAGTTCTTC
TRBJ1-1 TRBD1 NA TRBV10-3 CASTGGDTEAFF TGTGCCTCAACAGGGGGGGACACTGAAGCTTTCTTT
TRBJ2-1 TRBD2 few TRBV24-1 CATSDPSGRARDEQFF TGTGCCACCAGTGACCCTAGCGGGAGGGCCCGGGATGAGCAGTTCTTC
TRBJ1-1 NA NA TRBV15 CATSTQESSTEAFF TGTGCCACCAGCACACAGGAATCGAGCACTGAAGCTTTCTTT
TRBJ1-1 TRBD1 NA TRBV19 CASSKDRARTEAFF TGTGCCAGTAGTAAAGACAGGGCGAGGACTGAAGCTTTCTTT
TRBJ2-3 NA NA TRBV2 CASSSRDFTDTQYF TGTGCCAGCAGTTCTCGAGATTTCACAGATACGCAGTATTTT
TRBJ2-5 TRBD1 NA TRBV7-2 CASRDRSQETQYF TGTGCCAGCAGGGACAGGTCCCAAGAGACCCAGTACTTC
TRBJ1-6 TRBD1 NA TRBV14 CASSQIQGEPLHF TGTGCCAGCAGCCAGATTCAGGGGGAGCCCCTCCACTTT
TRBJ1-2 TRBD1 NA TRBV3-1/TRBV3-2 CASSPTGVGGYTF TGTGCCAGCAGCCCGACAGGGGTTGGTGGCTACACCTTC
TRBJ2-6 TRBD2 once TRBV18 CASSPAGGAAGANVLTF TGTGCCAGCTCACCGGCCGGGGGGGCTGCTGGGGCCAACGTCCTGACTTTC
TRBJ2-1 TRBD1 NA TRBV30 CAWGQGAGEQFF TGTGCCTGGGGGCAGGGGGCCGGTGAGCAGTTCTTC
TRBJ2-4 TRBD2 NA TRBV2 CASRTGGRNIQYF TGTGCCAGCAGGACGGGGGGACGGAACATTCAGTACTTC